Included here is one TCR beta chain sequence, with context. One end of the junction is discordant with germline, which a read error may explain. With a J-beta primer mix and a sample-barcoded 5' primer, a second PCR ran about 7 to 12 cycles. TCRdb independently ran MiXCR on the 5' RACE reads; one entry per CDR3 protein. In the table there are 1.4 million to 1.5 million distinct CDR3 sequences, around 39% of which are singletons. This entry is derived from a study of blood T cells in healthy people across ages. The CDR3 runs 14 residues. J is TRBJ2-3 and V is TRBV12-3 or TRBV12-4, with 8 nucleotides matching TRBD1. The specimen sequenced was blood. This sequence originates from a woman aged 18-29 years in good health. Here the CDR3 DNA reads TGTGCCAGCAGTTTACAGGGGGCCACAGATGCGCAGTATTTT. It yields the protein CASSLQGATDAQYF.